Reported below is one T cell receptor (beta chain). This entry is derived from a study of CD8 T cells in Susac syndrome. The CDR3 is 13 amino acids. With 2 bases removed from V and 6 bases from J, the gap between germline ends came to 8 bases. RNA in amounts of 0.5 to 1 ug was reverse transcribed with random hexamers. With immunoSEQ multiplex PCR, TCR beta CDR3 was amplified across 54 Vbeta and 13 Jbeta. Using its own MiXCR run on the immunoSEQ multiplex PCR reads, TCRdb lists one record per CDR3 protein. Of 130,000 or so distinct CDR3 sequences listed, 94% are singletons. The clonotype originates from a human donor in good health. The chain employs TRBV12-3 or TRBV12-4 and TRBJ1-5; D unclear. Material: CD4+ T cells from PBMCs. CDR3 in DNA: TGTGCCAGCAGTTTAAATGAGGGTCAGCCCCAGCATTTT. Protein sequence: CASSLNEGQPQHF.